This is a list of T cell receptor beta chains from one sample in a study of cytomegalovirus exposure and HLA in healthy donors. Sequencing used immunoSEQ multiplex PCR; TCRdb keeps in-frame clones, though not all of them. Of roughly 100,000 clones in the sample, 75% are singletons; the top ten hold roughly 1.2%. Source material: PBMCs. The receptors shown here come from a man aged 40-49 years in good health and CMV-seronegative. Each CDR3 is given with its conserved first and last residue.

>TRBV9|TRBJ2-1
CASSETSGGPRVEQFF
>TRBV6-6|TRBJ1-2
CASSSDSPRGSSGYTF
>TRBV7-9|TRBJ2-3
CASSPPGGRAAADTQYF
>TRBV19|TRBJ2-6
CASSADRGFSGANVLTF
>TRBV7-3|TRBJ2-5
CASSLSSGETQYF
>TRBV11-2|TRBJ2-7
CASSVLERGSLHSYEQYF
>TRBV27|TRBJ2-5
CASSLYGTSGEETQYF
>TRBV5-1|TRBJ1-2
CASSWGEDGYTF
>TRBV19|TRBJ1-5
CASSLPNQPQHF
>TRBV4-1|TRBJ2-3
CASSPHELAGVADTQYF
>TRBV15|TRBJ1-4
CATSREGGHEKLFF
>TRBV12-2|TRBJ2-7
CASRSGLADPYEQYF
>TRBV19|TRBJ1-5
CASSIDWGPQHF
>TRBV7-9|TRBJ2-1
CASIPTGTSGSGEQFF
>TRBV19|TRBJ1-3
CASSIPWDRGNTIYF
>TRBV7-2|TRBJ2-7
CASSPWSSGSYEQYF
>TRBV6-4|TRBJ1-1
CASSARVLNRAPFTEAFF
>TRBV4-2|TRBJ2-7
CASSQAASGGPYEQYF
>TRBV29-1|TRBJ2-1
CSVTLRRVAGEGEQFF
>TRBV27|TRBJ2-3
CASWDLPDTQYF
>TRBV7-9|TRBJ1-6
CASSLTGNNSPLHF
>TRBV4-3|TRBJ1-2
CASSQDFTNYGYTF
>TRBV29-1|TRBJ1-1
CSAGQGVPEAFF
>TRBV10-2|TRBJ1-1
CASSFDRRSSEAFF
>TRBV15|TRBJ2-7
CATSRWGQGAGEQYF
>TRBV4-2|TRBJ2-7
CASSHNLAAGEYEQYF
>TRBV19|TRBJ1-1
CASSIGIGNTEAFF
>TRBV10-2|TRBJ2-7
CASVTSGRFHEQYF
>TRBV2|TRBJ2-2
CASSVFSGEPNTGELFF
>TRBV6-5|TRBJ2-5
CASSLGQNQETQYF
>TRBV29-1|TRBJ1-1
CSVDRGFEAFF
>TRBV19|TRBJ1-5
CASTPSGTGVLGGNQPQHF
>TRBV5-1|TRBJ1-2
CASSSQGGYGYTF
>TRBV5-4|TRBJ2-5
CASSPWGRGQETQYF
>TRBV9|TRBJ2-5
CASSVGGLEGRETQYF